Below, 21 T cell receptor beta chains from the same sample are listed, as sequenced in a study of T cell changes during pregnancy in multiple sclerosis. Here immunoSEQ multiplex PCR was the method, and the copy in TCRdb shows in-frame clones only, minus some. The sample comprises about 19,000 clones, around 90% of which are singletons, and roughly 5% rests with the top ten. The sample was CD8+ T cells from peripheral blood mononuclear cells, taken after pregnancy. Source of these receptors: a female donor in good health, enrolled as a control in a pregnancy study.

The J gene is TRBJ2-2, the V gene TRBV5-1; the match to TRBD1 covers 8 bases. The CDR3 is made up of 16 amino acids. The V gene's germline CDR1 is SGHRS and CDR2 YFSETQ. V was clipped by 4 bases and J by 5 bases; unmatched bases: 10. The CDR3 bases are TGCGCCAGCAGCCCGCTGGCAGGGGGCGGAACCGGGGAGCTGTTTTTT. Translating it yields CASSPLAGGGTGELFF.

This clone was seen just once. The chain recombines TRBV7-9 with TRBJ1-2, with D tentatively TRBD1 (6 bases). Germline assignment: CDR1 SEHNR and CDR2 FQNEAQ (reference sequence). This CDR3 spans 12 amino acids. V was pared by 4 bases and J by 4 bases, with 7 bases between. The CDR3 reads CASSSGVYGYTF. DNA for the CDR3: TGTGCCAGCAGCTCAGGGGTCTATGGCTACACCTTC. Using reference TRBV7-9 and TRBJ1-2 for the parts outside the CDR3, the full variable domain is DTGVSQNPRHKITKRGQNVTFRCDPISEHNRLYWYRQTLGQGPEFLTYFQNEAQLEKSRLLSDRFSAERPKGSFSTLEIQRTEQGDSAMYLCASSSGVYGYTFGSGTRLTVV.

This clone appeared a single time. The chain recombines TRBV12-5 with TRBJ2-7, with a weak D call TRBD2 (6 bases). The CDR3 runs 15 residues. The germline CDR1 and CDR2 sequences are LGHNT and FRNRAP. V dropped 6 bases and J dropped 3 bases, with 18 bases sitting between them. The CDR3 DNA is TGTGCTAGTGGGCCCCACCCGGGGGATGACTACGAGCAGTACTTC. Its protein product is CASGPHPGDDYEQYF.

The CDR3 spells CASTSPSSDSYEQYF. CDR3 coding DNA: TGTGCCAGCACCTCTCCTTCCAGCGACTCCTACGAGCAGTACTTC. V usage is TRBV9 and J usage is TRBJ2-7; D not certain. Trimming shortened V by 6 bases and J by 0 bases, and 16 bases separated the two germline ends. The CDR3 is made up of 15 amino acids. Germline V CDR1 and CDR2: SGDLS, YYNGEE.

This chain connects TRBV6-6 to TRBJ1-2; TRBD1 matches 7 bases. Germline V CDR1 and CDR2: MNHNY, SVGAGI (reference sequence). With 6 bases clipped from V and 10 bases from J, the junction kept 11 bases outside the gene matches. CDR3 size: 13 residues. CDR3 coding DNA: TGTGCCAGCAGATCCGCCGGGACAGCCTCCTACACCTTC. Translated, it gives CASRSAGTASYTF.

The sample holds one count of this clone. The chain carries TRBV11-2 and TRBJ2-7; weak D call: TRBD2 (5 bases). The germline V gene encodes CDR1 SGHAT and CDR2 FQNNGV. V lost 7 bases and J 1 base, leaving 11 bases between the germline ends. This CDR3 is 13 amino acids long. CDR3 region: CASTEGPSYEQYF. The CDR3 coding sequence is TGTGCCAGCACTGAGGGTCCATCCTACGAGCAGTACTTC. Filled out from reference TRBV11-2 and TRBJ2-7, the complete variable domain reads EAGVAQSPRYKIIEKRQSVAFWCNPISGHATLYWYQQILGQGPKLLIQFQNNGVVDDSQLPKDRFSAERLKGVDSTLKIQPAKLEDSAVYLCASTEGPSYEQYFGPGTRLTVT.

The chain joins TRBV7-8 to TRBJ2-5; 10 positions match TRBD2. Germline V gene sequence: CDR1 SGHVS, CDR2 FQNEAQ. The CDR3 extends over 16 amino acids. The V segment lost 5 bases and the J segment 5 bases; nucleotides outside the gene matches: 11. CDR3: CASSPMGLAMEETQYF. CDR3 sequence (DNA): TGTGCCAGCAGCCCTATGGGACTAGCGATGGAGGAGACCCAGTACTTC.

This clone was observed a handful of times. The chain has TRBV7-2 and TRBJ2-2, with D perhaps matching TRBD2 (5 bases). The germline V gene encodes CDR1 SGHTA and CDR2 FQGNSA. The germline V and J ends were trimmed by 4 bases and 7 bases, with 16 bases remaining between them. The CDR3 has 15 residues. CDR3: CASSSYNGEGGELFF. CDR3 DNA sequence: TGTGCCAGCAGCTCCTACAACGGGGAAGGCGGGGAGCTGTTTTTT.

The sample holds one count of this clone. This chain's CDR3 is CASSLTPRTEKNIQYF. The CDR3 DNA sequence: TGTGCCAGCAGCTTGACTCCTAGGACAGAAAAAAACATTCAGTACTTC. The rearrangement joins TRBV5-5 to TRBJ2-4; the D gene is possibly TRBD1 (6 bases). Trimming took 1 base from V and 4 from J, leaving 15 bases between them. Germline CDR1 SGHKS, CDR2 YYEKEE (reference sequence). The CDR3 totals 16 residues.

The chain joins TRBV7-8 to TRBJ2-3; 7 nucleotides match TRBD2. The CDR3 spans 17 residues. Germline lookup yields CDR1 SGHVS and CDR2 FQNEAQ. V shed 0 bases and J 1 base; nucleotides not matched to a gene: 7. CDR3 protein: CASSLAMRGWGTDTQYF. In DNA, the CDR3 is TGTGCCAGCAGCTTAGCGATGCGGGGGTGGGGCACAGATACGCAGTATTTT.

The V gene is TRBV19, the J gene TRBJ2-1; 9 bases map to TRBD1. Losses at the gene ends were 8 bases for V and 8 bases for J; bases not matched to a gene: 16. This CDR3 is 16 amino acids long. Germline V gene data show CDR1 as LNHDA and CDR2 as SQIVND (reference sequence). CDR3 amino acids: CASCSTRDRVADEQFF. The CDR3, as DNA: TGTGCCAGTTGCTCTACCCGGGACAGGGTTGCCGATGAGCAGTTCTTC. The whole variable domain, filled in from reference TRBV19 and TRBJ2-1, reads DGGITQSPKYLFRKEGQNVTLSCEQNLNHDAMYWYRQDPGQGLRLIYYSQIVNDFQKGDIAEGYSVSREKKESFPLTVTSAQKNPTAFYLCASCSTRDRVADEQFFGPGTRLTVL.

The genes are TRBV7-3 and TRBJ2-5; 7 bases align to TRBD1. J lost 3 bases, V lost 2 bases, and 6 bases had no gene match. The CDR3 has 15 amino acids. In germline, CDR1 is SGHTA, CDR2 FQGTGA. CDR3 DNA: TGTGCCAGCAGCTTACGTGGGACAGAGGAAGAGACCCAGTACTTC. This gives the protein CASSLRGTEEETQYF.

This CDR3 reads CASNIAQGLSEAFF. Here the CDR3 DNA reads TGTGCCAGCAACATAGCACAGGGTCTCTCTGAAGCTTTCTTT. This chain connects TRBV5-5 to TRBJ1-1, with a weak D call TRBD1 (6 bases). This CDR3 comprises 14 residues. Germline CDR1 SGHKS, CDR2 YYEKEE (reference sequence). Trimming took off 6 bases at V and 6 bases at J, with 18 bases between the two ends. Looking up the rest from reference TRBV5-5 and TRBJ1-1 gives the full variable domain: DAGVTQSPTHLIKTRGQQVTLRCSPISGHKSVSWYQQVLGQGPQFIFQYYEKEERGRGNFPDRFSARQFPNYSSELNVNALLLGDSALYLCASNIAQGLSEAFFGQGTRLTVV.

The V and J genes are TRBV13 and TRBJ2-1; TRBD2 agrees at 12 bases. Germline V gene sequence: CDR1 PRHDT, CDR2 FYEKMQ (reference sequence). The CDR3 length is 15 residues. Losses at the gene ends were 4 bases for V and 7 bases for J; bases not matched to a gene: 5. CDR3: CASSSTSGGSNEQFF. As DNA, the CDR3 is TGTGCCAGCAGCTCAACTAGCGGGGGGTCGAATGAGCAGTTCTTC.

V usage is TRBV9 and J usage is TRBJ2-7, with a tentative D call TRBD2 (5 bases). This CDR3 has 15 residues. The V end was cut by 3 bases, the J end by 7 bases, with 20 bases between. The germline V gene encodes CDR1 SGDLS and CDR2 YYNGEE. The DNA of the CDR3 is TGTGCCAGCAGCGGAGTAGGGCTCGCCGGGGATGAGCAGTACTTC. Protein product: CASSGVGLAGDEQYF. The full variable domain, with the rest looked up from reference TRBV9 and TRBJ2-7, is DSGVTQTPKHLITATGQRVTLRCSPRSGDLSVYWYQQSLDQGLQFLIQYYNGEERAKGNILERFSAQQFPDLHSELNLSSLELGDSALYFCASSGVGLAGDEQYFGPGTRLTVT.

The chain links TRBV4-3 to TRBJ1-3; D remains unclear. The CDR3 sequence is 15 residues long. Germline CDR1 reads LGHNA; CDR2 reads YSLEER. Trimming left V 0 bases short and J 1 base short, with 7 bases between. This CDR3 is CASSQDGDSGNTIYF. The CDR3 DNA reads TGCGCCAGCAGCCAAGACGGGGATTCTGGAAACACCATATATTTT.

The genes are TRBV7-9 and TRBJ1-1; TRBD1 matches 9 bases. Trimming took 5 bases from V and 3 from J; bases not matched to a gene: 4. Germline V gene sequence: CDR1 SEHNR, CDR2 FQNEAQ (reference sequence). The CDR3 has 14 residues. In DNA, the CDR3 is TGTGCCAGCAGCCTCCGGGACAGGGACACTGAAGCTTTCTTT. This encodes CASSLRDRDTEAFF.

This clone was seen a few times. V and J are TRBV29-1 and TRBJ2-5; TRBD2 matches 8 bases. Germline V lookup: CDR1 SQVTM, CDR2 ANQGSEA. This CDR3 region has 14 residues. The V and J ends lost 7 bases and 10 bases, in that order; junction bases with no gene match: 17. The CDR3 loop is CSAGGGLTSVDQYF. The DNA of the CDR3 is TGCAGCGCCGGGGGGGGACTGACTTCGGTAGACCAGTACTTC.

Of note for this clone: Other DNA sequences in the same sample also yield this CDR3. This sequence joins TRBV30 and TRBJ2-7; weak D call: TRBD1 (6 bases). V lost 2 bases and J 3 bases, leaving 8 bases between the germline ends. The germline V gene encodes CDR1 GTSNPN and CDR2 SVGIG (reference sequence). There are 12 residues in the CDR3. The CDR3 reads CAWSLDSYEQYF. The DNA of the CDR3 is TGTGCCTGGAGTCTGGACAGCTACGAGCAGTACTTC.

This clone was observed a single time. The CDR3 here is CASSLGGANEQFF. Written as DNA, the CDR3 is TGTGCCAGTAGCCTGGGGGGGGCGAATGAGCAGTTCTTC. The rearrangement joins TRBV19 to TRBJ2-1, with D maybe TRBD2 (7 bases). CDR1 is LNHDA and CDR2 is SQIVND in the germline V gene (reference sequence). V shed 6 bases and J shed 7 bases, with 13 bases lying between them. The CDR3 runs to 13 residues.

Only a few counts were recorded for this clone. The genes are TRBV6-4 and TRBJ2-4; 10 bases are a match to TRBD2. CDR1 and CDR2 (germline): MRHNA, SNTAGT. Trimming at V came to 3 bases and at J to 8 bases, leaving 7 bases not matched to a gene. The CDR3 has 15 residues. The CDR3 protein is CASSDTSGAGDIQYF. In DNA form, the CDR3 reads TGTGCCAGCAGTGATACTAGCGGGGCTGGGGACATTCAGTACTTC.